The clone carrying this T cell receptor beta chain was seen a few times. The sample contains more than one DNA sequence encoding this CDR3. These data originate in a study of control samples from healthy donors and cancer patients. TCRdb's copy holds only in-frame clones and misses some; the assay was immunoSEQ multiplex PCR. The data show roughly 170,000 clones, approximately 94% seen once. Trimming took 3 bases from V and 3 from J, leaving 9 bases between them. In germline, CDR1 is MDHEN, CDR2 SYDVKM. This CDR3 spans 15 amino acids. This receptor was taken from a woman under 30 in good health. The chain recombines TRBV28 with TRBJ1-6; D remains ambiguous. What was sequenced was blood. The chain's CDR3 is CASSFDRDYNSPLHF. As DNA, the CDR3 is TGTGCCAGCAGTTTCGACCGGGACTATAATTCACCCCTCCACTTT. Supplemented by reference TRBV28 and TRBJ1-6, the full variable domain reads DVKVTQSSRYLVKRTGEKVFLECVQDMDHENMFWYRQDPGLGLRLIYFSYDVKMKEKGDIPEGYSVSREKKERFSLILESASTNQTSMYLCASSFDRDYNSPLHFGNGTRLTVT.